What follows is one T cell receptor beta chain and its context. Its antigen is not identified. This sample is part of a study of cytomegalovirus exposure and HLA in healthy donors. The study, taken as a whole, reports: Reportedly, TCR beta sequences accurately predicted HLA-A and HLA-B alleles in most subjects.

The germline V gene has CDR1 SGHNT and CDR2 YYREEE (reference sequence). This CDR3 region has 15 residues. After removal of 3 bases from V and 0 bases from J, the junction contained 3 bases not matched to a gene. Researchers ran the PCR with 60 Vbeta and 13 Jbeta primers. Generated by immunoSEQ multiplex PCR, the TCRdb table keeps only in-frame clones and is missing some. Of 150,000 to 200,000 clones listed, approximately 81% were seen once; the top ten hold 2% to 2.5%. Source material: PBMCs. This TCR was recovered from a woman aged 25 to 39 in good health and CMV-seronegative. The J gene is TRBJ2-3, the V gene TRBV5-4, with 8 bases aligning to TRBD2. The CDR3 spells CASSWASGSTDTQYF. The CDR3 DNA follows: TGTGCCAGCAGCTGGGCTAGCGGGAGCACAGATACGCAGTATTTT.